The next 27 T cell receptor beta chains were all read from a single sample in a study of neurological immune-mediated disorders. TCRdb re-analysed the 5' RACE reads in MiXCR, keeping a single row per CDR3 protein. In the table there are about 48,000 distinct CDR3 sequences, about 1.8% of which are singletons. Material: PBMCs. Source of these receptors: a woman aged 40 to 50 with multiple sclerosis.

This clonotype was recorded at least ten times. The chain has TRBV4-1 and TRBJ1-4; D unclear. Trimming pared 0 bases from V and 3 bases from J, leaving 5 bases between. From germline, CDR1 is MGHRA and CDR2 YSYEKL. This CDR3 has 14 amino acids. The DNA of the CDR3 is TGCGCCAGCAGCCAAGATCCGGCTAATGAAAAACTGTTTTTT. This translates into CASSQDPANEKLFF.

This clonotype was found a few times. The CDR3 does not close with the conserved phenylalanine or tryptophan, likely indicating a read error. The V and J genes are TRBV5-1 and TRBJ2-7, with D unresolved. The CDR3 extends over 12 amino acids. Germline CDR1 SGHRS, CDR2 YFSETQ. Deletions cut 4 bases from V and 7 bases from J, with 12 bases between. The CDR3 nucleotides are TGCGCCAGCAGCCTGACCTACGGAGAGCAGTACAAC. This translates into CASSLTYGEQYN.

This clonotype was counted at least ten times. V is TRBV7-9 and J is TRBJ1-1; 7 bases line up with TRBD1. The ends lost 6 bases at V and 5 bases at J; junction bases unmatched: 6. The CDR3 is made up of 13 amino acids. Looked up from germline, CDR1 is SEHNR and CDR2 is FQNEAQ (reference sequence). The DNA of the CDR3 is TGTGCCAGCAGTTATACAGGGGATACTGAAGCTTTCTTT. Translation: CASSYTGDTEAFF.

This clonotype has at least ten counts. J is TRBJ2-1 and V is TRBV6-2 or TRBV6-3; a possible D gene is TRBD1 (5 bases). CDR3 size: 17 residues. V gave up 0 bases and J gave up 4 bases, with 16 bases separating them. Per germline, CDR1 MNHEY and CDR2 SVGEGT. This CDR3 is CASSYSAVKGIYNEQFF. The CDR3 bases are TGTGCCAGCAGTTACTCGGCCGTCAAGGGGATTTACAATGAGCAGTTCTTC.

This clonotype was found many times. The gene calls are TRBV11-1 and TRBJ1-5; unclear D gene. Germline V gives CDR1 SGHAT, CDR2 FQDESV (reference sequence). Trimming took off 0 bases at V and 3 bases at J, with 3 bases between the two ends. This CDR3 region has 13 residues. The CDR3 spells CASSLAINQPQHF. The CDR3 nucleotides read TGTGCCAGCAGCTTAGCCATCAATCAGCCCCAGCATTTT.

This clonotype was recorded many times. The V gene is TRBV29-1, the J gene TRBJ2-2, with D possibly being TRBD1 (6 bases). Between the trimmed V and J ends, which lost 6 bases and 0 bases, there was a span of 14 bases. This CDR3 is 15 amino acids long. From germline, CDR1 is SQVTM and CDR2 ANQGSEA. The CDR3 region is CSVVSGAPNTGELFF. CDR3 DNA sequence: TGCAGCGTAGTATCAGGGGCCCCGAACACCGGGGAGCTGTTTTTT.

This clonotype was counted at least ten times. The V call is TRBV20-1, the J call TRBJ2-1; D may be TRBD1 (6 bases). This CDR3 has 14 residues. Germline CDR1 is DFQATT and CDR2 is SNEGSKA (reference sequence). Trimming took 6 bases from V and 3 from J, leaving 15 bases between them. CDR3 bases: TGCAGTGCCGTAGGGGGACCCCGCTACAATGAGCAGTTCTTC. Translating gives CSAVGGPRYNEQFF.

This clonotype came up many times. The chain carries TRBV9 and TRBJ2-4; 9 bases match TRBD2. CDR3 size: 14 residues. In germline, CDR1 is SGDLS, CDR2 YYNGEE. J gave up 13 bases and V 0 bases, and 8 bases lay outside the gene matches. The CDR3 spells CASSVGSGGTQQYF. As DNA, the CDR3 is TGTGCCAGCAGCGTAGGTAGCGGGGGAACTCAGCAGTACTTC.

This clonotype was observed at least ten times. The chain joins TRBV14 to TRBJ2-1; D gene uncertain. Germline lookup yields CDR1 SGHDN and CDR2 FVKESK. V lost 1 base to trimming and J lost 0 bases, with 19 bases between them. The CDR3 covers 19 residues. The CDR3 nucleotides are TGTGCCAGCAGCCAAGTGTTTGGGCGGCCACCAAGCTCCTACAATGAGCAGTTCTTC. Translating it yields CASSQVFGRPPSSYNEQFF.

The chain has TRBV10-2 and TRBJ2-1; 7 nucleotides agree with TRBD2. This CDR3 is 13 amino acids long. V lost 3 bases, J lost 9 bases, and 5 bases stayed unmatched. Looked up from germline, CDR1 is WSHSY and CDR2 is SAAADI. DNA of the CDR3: TGCGCCAGCAGTGATGAGCGGGGTGGTGAGCAGTTCTTC. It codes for CASSDERGGEQFF.

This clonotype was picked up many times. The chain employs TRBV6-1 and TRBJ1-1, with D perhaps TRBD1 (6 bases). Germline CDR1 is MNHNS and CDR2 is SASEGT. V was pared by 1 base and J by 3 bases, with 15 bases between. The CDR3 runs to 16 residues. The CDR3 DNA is TGTGCCAGCAGTGAAGTGTTGGGCAGGGGAGACACTGAAGCTTTCTTT. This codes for CASSEVLGRGDTEAFF.

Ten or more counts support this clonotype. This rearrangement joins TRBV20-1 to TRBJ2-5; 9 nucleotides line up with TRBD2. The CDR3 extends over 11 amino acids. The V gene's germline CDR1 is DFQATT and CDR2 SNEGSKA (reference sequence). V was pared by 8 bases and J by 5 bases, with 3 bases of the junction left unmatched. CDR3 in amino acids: CSTLAGETQYF. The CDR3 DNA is TGCAGTACCCTAGCGGGGGAGACCCAGTACTTC.

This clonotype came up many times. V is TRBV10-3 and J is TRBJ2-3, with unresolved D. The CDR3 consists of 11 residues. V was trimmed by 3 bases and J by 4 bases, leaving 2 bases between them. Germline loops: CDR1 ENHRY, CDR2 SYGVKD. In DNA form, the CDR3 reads TGTGCCATCAGTGAAGCAGATACGCAGTATTTT. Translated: CAISEADTQYF.

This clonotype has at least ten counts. The CDR3 sequence: CASSKAIRQDHNTEAFF. The CDR3 DNA reads as TGTGCCAGCAGCAAAGCCATCAGACAGGACCACAACACTGAAGCTTTCTTT. The chain joins TRBV21-1 to TRBJ1-1; the table's D gene call, TRBD1, was not cross checked with the DNA. TRBV21-1 is a pseudogene segment. The CDR3 length is 17 residues.

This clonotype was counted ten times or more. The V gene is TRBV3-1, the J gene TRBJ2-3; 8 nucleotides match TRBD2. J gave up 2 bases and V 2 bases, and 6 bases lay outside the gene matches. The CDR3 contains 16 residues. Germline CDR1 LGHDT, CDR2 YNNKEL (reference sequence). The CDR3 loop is CASSQMGGGITDTQYF. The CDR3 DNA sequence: TGTGCCAGCAGCCAAATGGGCGGGGGGATCACAGATACGCAGTATTTT.

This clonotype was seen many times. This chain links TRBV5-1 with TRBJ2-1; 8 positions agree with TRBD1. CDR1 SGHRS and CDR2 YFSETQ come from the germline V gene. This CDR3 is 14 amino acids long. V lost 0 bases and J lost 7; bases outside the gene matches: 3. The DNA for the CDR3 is TGCGCCAGCAGCTTGGGGACAGGGCTTAATGAGCAGTTCTTC. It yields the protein CASSLGTGLNEQFF. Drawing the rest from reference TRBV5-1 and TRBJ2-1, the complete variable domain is KAGVTQTPRYLIKTRGQQVTLSCSPISGHRSVSWYQQTPGQGLQFLFEYFSETQRNKGNFPGRFSGRQFSNSRSEMNVSTLELGDSALYLCASSLGTGLNEQFFGPGTRLTVL.

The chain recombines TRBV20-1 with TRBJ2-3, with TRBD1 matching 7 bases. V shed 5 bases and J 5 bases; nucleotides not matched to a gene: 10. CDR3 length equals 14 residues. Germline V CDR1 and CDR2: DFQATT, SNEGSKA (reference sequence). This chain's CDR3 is CSAGDRGGKDTQYF. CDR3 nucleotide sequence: TGCAGTGCTGGGGACAGAGGGGGCAAAGATACGCAGTATTTT.

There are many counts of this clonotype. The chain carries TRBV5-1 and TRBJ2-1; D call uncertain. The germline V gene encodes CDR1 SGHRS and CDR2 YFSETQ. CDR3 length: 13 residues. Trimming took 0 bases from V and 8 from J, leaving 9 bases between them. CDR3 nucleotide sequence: TGCGCCAGCAGCTTGGGGGCCGCGGATGAGCAGTTCTTC. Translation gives CASSLGAADEQFF. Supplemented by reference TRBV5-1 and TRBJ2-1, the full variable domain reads KAGVTQTPRYLIKTRGQQVTLSCSPISGHRSVSWYQQTPGQGLQFLFEYFSETQRNKGNFPGRFSGRQFSNSRSEMNVSTLELGDSALYLCASSLGAADEQFFGPGTRLTVL.

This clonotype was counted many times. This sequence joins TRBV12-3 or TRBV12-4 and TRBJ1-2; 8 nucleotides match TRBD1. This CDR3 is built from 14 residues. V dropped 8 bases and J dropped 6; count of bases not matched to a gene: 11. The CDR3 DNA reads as TGTGCCAGCGGTCAGGGGGCTCGAAGCAATGGCTACACCTTC. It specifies CASGQGARSNGYTF.

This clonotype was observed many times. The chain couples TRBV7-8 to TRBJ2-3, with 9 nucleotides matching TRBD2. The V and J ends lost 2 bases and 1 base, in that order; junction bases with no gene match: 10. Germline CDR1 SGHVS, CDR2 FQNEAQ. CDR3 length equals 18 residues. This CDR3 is CASSLSRASGARTDTQYF. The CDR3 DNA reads TGTGCCAGCAGCTTAAGTAGGGCTAGCGGGGCCCGCACAGATACGCAGTATTTT.

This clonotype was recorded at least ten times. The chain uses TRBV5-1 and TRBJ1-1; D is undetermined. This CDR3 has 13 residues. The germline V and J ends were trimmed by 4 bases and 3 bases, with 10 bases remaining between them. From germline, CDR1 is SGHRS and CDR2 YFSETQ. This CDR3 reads CASSPSGDTEAFF. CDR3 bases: TGCGCCAGCAGCCCGTCCGGGGACACTGAAGCTTTCTTT.

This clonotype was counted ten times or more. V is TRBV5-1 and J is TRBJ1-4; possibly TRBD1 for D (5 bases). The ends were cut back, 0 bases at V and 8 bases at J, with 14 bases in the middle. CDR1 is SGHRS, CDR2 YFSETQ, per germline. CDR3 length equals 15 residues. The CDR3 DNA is TGCGCCAGCAGCTTGGCAAGGGGCGGAAGGGAAAAACTGTTTTTT. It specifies CASSLARGGREKLFF.

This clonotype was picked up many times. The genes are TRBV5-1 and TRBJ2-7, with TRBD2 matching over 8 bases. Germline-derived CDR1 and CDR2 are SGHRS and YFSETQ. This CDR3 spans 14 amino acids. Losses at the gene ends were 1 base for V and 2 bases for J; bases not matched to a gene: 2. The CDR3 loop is CASSLIAGTYEQYF. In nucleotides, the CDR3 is TGCGCCAGCAGCTTGATAGCGGGGACCTACGAGCAGTACTTC.

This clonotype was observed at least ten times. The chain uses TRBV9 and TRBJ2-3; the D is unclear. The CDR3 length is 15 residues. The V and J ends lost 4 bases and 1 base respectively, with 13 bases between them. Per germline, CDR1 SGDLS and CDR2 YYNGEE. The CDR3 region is CASSPLGEGTDTQYF. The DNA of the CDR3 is TGTGCCAGCAGCCCCCTAGGAGAAGGCACAGATACGCAGTATTTT.

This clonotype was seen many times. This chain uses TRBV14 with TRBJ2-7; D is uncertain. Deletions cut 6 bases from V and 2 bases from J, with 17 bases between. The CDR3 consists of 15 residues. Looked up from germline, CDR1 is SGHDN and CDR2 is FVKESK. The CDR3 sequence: CASRSTAGPTYEQYF. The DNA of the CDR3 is TGTGCCAGCAGGAGCACCGCAGGACCGACCTACGAGCAGTACTTC.

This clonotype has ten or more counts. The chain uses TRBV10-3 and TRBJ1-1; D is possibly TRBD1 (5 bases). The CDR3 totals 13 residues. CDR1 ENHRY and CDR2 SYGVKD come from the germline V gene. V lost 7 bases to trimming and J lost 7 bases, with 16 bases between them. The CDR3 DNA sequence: TGTGCCATCATCGGGGGGGACTTTGGTGAAGCTTTCTTT. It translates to CAIIGGDFGEAFF.

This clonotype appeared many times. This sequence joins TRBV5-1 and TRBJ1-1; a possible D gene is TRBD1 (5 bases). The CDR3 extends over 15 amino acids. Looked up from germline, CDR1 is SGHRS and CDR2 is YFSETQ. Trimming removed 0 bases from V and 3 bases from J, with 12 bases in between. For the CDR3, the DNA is TGCGCCAGCAGCTTGGAGTGGGGGAGGTACACTGAAGCTTTCTTT. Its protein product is CASSLEWGRYTEAFF.